The 32 T cell receptor beta chains below come from one sample, sequenced in a study of sequential checkpoint blockade in melanoma. Libraries were prepared by immunoSEQ multiplex PCR; TCRdb keeps only in-frame clonotypes and omits some of them. The table includes about 3,500 clones, 18% detected once. The treatment here: randomized to nivolumab then ipilimumab (arm A) or the reverse (arm B). This sample comprised tumor tissue (inferred from file names), obtained from a patient given nivolumab and ipilimumab in sequence. The receptors derive from a human donor with melanoma.

This clone has more than one count but fewer than ten. V is TRBV7-2 and J is TRBJ1-1; D may be TRBD1 (5 bases). V gave up 6 bases and J gave up 4 bases, with 12 bases separating them. This CDR3 spans 13 amino acids. Germline values: CDR1 SGHTA, CDR2 FQGNSA. The CDR3 DNA is TGTGCCAGCAGACCGGCAGGGTCCACTGAAGCTTTCTTT. As protein: CASRPAGSTEAFF. Full variable domain (missing parts from reference TRBV7-2 and TRBJ1-1): GAGVSQSPSNKVTEKGKDVELRCDPISGHTALYWYRQSLGQGLEFLIYFQGNSAPDKSGLPSDRFSAERTGGSVSTLTIQRTQQEDSAVYLCASRPAGSTEAFFGQGTRLTVV.

The rearrangement uses TRBV18 and TRBJ2-6; no clear D gene. Trimming took 8 bases from V and 0 from J, leaving 17 bases between them. Germline V gives CDR1 KGHSH, CDR2 LQKENI. The length of the CDR3 is 17 residues. CDR3 coding DNA: TGTGCCAGCCCATCCCCCGGCGTTCCCTCTGGGGCCAACGTCCTGACTTTC. Its translation: CASPSPGVPSGANVLTF. Using reference TRBV18 and TRBJ2-6 for the parts outside the CDR3, the full variable domain is NAGVMQNPRHLVRRRGQEARLRCSPMKGHSHVYWYRQLPEEGLKFMVYLQKENIIDESGMPKERFSAEFPKEGPSILRIQQVVRGDSAAYFCASPSPGVPSGANVLTFGAGSRLTVL.

In this sample, this clone turned up many times. This chain joins TRBV11-3 and TRBJ1-1, with 8 bases aligning to TRBD1. J was trimmed by 5 bases and V by 1 base; bases with no gene match: 12. Germline assignment: CDR1 SGHNT and CDR2 YENEEA. CDR3 length: 17 amino acids. The CDR3 region is CASSLGSRRQGRTEAFF. As DNA, the CDR3 is TGTGCCAGCAGCTTAGGGTCGCGGCGACAGGGGAGGACTGAAGCTTTCTTT.

V gene TRBV6-8 combines with J gene TRBJ2-7; TRBD1 is a possible D gene (6 bases). Between the trimmed V and J ends, which lost 5 bases and 0 bases, there was a span of 20 bases. Germline values: CDR1 MNHGY, CDR2 SAAAGT. This CDR3 has 17 amino acids. Here the CDR3 reads CASSPGQTLLSSYEQYF. The CDR3 nucleotides read TGTGCCAGCAGTCCTGGACAGACCCTCCTCAGCTCCTACGAGCAGTACTTC.

This clone qualifies as hyperexpanded. This chain connects TRBV11-3 to TRBJ2-1; D gene ambiguous. V lost 1 base and J lost 0, with 7 bases in between. The CDR3 covers 15 residues. The germline gives CDR1 SGHNT, CDR2 YENEEA. CDR3 bases: TGTGCCAGCAGCTTAGTGGATAGCTCCTACAATGAGCAGTTCTTC. This translates into CASSLVDSSYNEQFF.

The CDR3 region is CASSRGPYKETQYF. The CDR3 coding sequence is TGTGCCAGCAGTCGGGGGCCGTATAAGGAGACCCAGTACTTC. This chain connects TRBV6-8 to TRBJ2-5; D could derive from TRBD1 or TRBD2 (6 bases each). The CDR3 extends over 14 amino acids. Germline V gene lookup returns CDR1 MNHGY and CDR2 SAAAGT. V lost 5 bases and J 5 bases, leaving 15 bases between the germline ends.

Ten or more counts support this clone. The chain links TRBV11-3 to TRBJ2-5; D is unclear. The CDR3 covers 14 residues. CDR1 is SGHNT and CDR2 is YENEEA in the germline V gene. Trimming pared 5 bases from V and 10 bases from J, leaving 20 bases between. Here the CDR3 reads CASSGVSVNLGQYF. As DNA, the CDR3 is TGTGCCAGCAGCGGGGTTTCCGTCAATTTAGGCCAGTACTTC.

This clone turned up a few times. This rearrangement joins TRBV19 to TRBJ2-3; D call uncertain. V lost 1 base to trimming and J lost 6 bases, with 14 bases between them. Per the germline V gene, CDR1 is LNHDA and CDR2 is SQIVND (reference sequence). The CDR3 is made up of 15 amino acids. The CDR3 DNA sequence: TGTGCCAGTAGTATAGCGGTTCGAACCGGGGATACGCAGTATTTT. Encoded protein: CASSIAVRTGDTQYF.

This sequence joins TRBV19 and TRBJ2-1, with TRBD2 matching 10 bases. J gave up 8 bases and V 7 bases, and 29 bases lay outside the gene matches. In germline, CDR1 is LNHDA, CDR2 SQIVND (reference sequence). The CDR3 loop spans 21 amino acids. CDR3 nucleotides: TGTGCCAGTACCGGGTCCCGCCGAGCGGGAGGGCGGGGGGGACTCAGGGATGAGCAGTTCTTC. Translating it yields CASTGSRRAGGRGGLRDEQFF.

DNA of the CDR3: TGCAGCGTCGCACCGGTCTCTGGAAACACCATATATTTT. Protein product: CSVAPVSGNTIYF. The rearrangement uses TRBV29-1 and TRBJ1-3; D unclear. V shed 6 bases and J shed 0 bases, with 9 bases lying between them. The germline gives CDR1 SQVTM, CDR2 ANQGSEA. The CDR3 is 13 amino acids.

This clone was seen more than once but under ten times. The V call is TRBV30, the J call TRBJ1-3, with a weak D call TRBD1 (6 bases). Germline lookup yields CDR1 GTSNPN and CDR2 SVGIG (reference sequence). The CDR3 runs 13 residues. With 5 bases removed from V and 8 bases from J, the gap between germline ends came to 16 bases. Here the CDR3 reads CAWGGGIEDTIYF. For the CDR3, the DNA is TGTGCCTGGGGAGGGGGGATCGAAGACACCATATATTTT.

This clone was picked up a small number of times. V and J are TRBV25-1 and TRBJ2-5; no clear D. The CDR3 contains 15 residues. V was pared by 0 bases and J by 4 bases, with 12 bases between. Germline V lookup: CDR1 MGHDK, CDR2 SYGVNS. DNA of the CDR3: TGTGCCAGCAGTGAATATAGACTCCTGGGAGAGACCCAGTACTTC. Translating it yields CASSEYRLLGETQYF.

This rearrangement joins TRBV19 to TRBJ2-1; 8 bases map to TRBD1. The CDR3 sequence is 15 residues long. V gave up 4 bases and J gave up 2 bases; unmatched junction bases: 4. Per germline, CDR1 LNHDA and CDR2 SQIVND (reference sequence). The CDR3 bases are TGTGCCAGTAGTACCCCACAGGGGGCCTACAATGAGCAGTTCTTC. Translating gives CASSTPQGAYNEQFF.

This clone was seen a handful of times. The chain uses TRBV11-3 and TRBJ1-2, with D unclear. V lost 2 bases and J 1 base, leaving 8 bases between the germline ends. Germline lookup yields CDR1 SGHNT and CDR2 YENEEA. CDR3 length equals 14 residues. The CDR3: CASSLSDLNYGYTF. CDR3 nucleotides: TGTGCCAGCAGCTTATCAGATCTTAACTATGGCTACACCTTC.

By sample share, this clone is medium-sized. J is TRBJ2-2 and V is TRBV9; no definite D call. Germline V lookup: CDR1 SGDLS, CDR2 YYNGEE. CDR3 size: 12 residues. The V gene lost 1 base and the J gene lost 8 bases, with 6 bases spanning the gap. DNA of the CDR3: TGTGCCAGCAGCGTACGGACGGGGGAGCTGTTTTTT. It is translated as CASSVRTGELFF.

J is TRBJ2-1 and V is TRBV5-1; tentative D call: TRBD1 (6 bases). The length of the CDR3 is 15 residues. V dropped 2 bases and J dropped 1 base, with 10 bases sitting between them. The germline gives CDR1 SGHRS, CDR2 YFSETQ. CDR3 sequence: CASSLIGQSYNEQFF. CDR3 nucleotide sequence: TGCGCCAGCAGCTTAATAGGACAGTCCTACAATGAGCAGTTCTTC.

V gene TRBV5-1 combines with J gene TRBJ2-1; D is ambiguous. V shed 2 bases and J shed 0 bases, with 6 bases lying between them. The CDR3 covers 14 residues. The germline V gene has CDR1 SGHRS and CDR2 YFSETQ. The CDR3 DNA follows: TGCGCCAGCAGCTTCCAGAACTCCTACAATGAGCAGTTCTTC. This translates into CASSFQNSYNEQFF.

This clone was recorded at least ten times. CDR3 bases: TGTGCCAGCAGCTTGGGTCATTCTAATTCACCCCTCCACTTT. Its translation: CASSLGHSNSPLHF. J is TRBJ1-6 and V is TRBV11-3, with D uncertain. This CDR3 comprises 14 residues. Trimming shortened V by 3 bases and J by 6 bases, and 9 bases separated the two germline ends. Looked up from germline, CDR1 is SGHNT and CDR2 is YENEEA.

This clone appeared a few times. The gene calls are TRBV6-8 and TRBJ2-1; tentative D call: TRBD2 (6 bases). CDR1 and CDR2 (germline): MNHGY, SAAAGT. The CDR3 sequence is 13 residues long. Trimming stripped 5 bases from V and 5 bases from J, with 10 bases between. The CDR3 DNA reads TGTGCCAGCAGTGCGGACTACAACAATGAGCAGTTCTTC. This translates into CASSADYNNEQFF.

The chain combines TRBV29-1 with TRBJ2-7; TRBD1 aligns across 9 bases. The CDR3 contains 15 residues. Unmatched junction bases numbered 4, after V lost 0 bases and J lost 1 base. Germline CDR1 reads SQVTM; CDR2 reads ANQGSEA. The CDR3 nucleotides are TGCAGCGTTGAAGAAGGGACAGGGATATCCTACGAGCAGTACTTC. It yields the protein CSVEEGTGISYEQYF.

The chain has TRBV18 and TRBJ2-7, with D tentatively TRBD1 (5 bases). Germline lookup yields CDR1 KGHSH and CDR2 LQKENI. This CDR3 has 15 residues. Trimming cost V 3 bases and J 2 bases, with 14 bases left between them. In DNA form, the CDR3 reads TGTGCCAGCTCACCCGATGAGGACATCGCCTACGAGCAGTACTTC. Translating it yields CASSPDEDIAYEQYF.

The J gene is TRBJ1-2, the V gene TRBV9; D uncertain. CDR3 length: 15 amino acids. Germline lookup yields CDR1 SGDLS and CDR2 YYNGEE. Trimming removed 0 bases from V and 5 bases from J, with 14 bases in between. The CDR3 DNA reads as TGTGCCAGCAGCGTAGCGGCACTCACAGCATATGGCTACACCTTC. The encoded protein is CASSVAALTAYGYTF.

The chain couples TRBV5-1 to TRBJ2-3; D is undetermined. CDR1 SGHRS and CDR2 YFSETQ come from the germline V gene. The CDR3 extends over 15 amino acids. Trimming took 4 bases from V and 5 from J, leaving 17 bases between them. The CDR3 coding sequence is TGCGCCAGCAGCCTCTACTCTACCCGAGGAGATACGCAGTATTTT. Its protein is CASSLYSTRGDTQYF.

The rearrangement links TRBV19 to TRBJ1-2; D call uncertain. CDR1 and CDR2 (germline): LNHDA, SQIVND (reference sequence). V gave up 7 bases and J gave up 2 bases, with 5 bases separating them. This CDR3 has 11 residues. In DNA form, the CDR3 reads TGTGCCAGTACGGCGAACTATGGCTACACCTTC. This gives the protein CASTANYGYTF.

In this sample, this clone turned up a few times. The rearrangement uses TRBV28 and TRBJ1-5; tentative D call: TRBD1 (6 bases). Germline V gives CDR1 MDHEN, CDR2 SYDVKM. Trimming took 6 bases from V and 0 from J, leaving 15 bases between them. This CDR3 spans 16 amino acids. CDR3 sequence (DNA): TGTGCCAGCAGCTCTGGACAGAAAAATAGCAATCAGCCCCAGCATTTT. Translating gives CASSSGQKNSNQPQHF. Full variable domain (missing parts from reference TRBV28 and TRBJ1-5): DVKVTQSSRYLVKRTGEKVFLECVQDMDHENMFWYRQDPGLGLRLIYFSYDVKMKEKGDIPEGYSVSREKKERFSLILESASTNQTSMYLCASSSGQKNSNQPQHFGDGTRLSIL.

This clone has more than one count but fewer than ten. The chain recombines TRBV6-8 with TRBJ2-7, with 12 bases identical to TRBD1. The CDR3 spans 13 residues. The germline V gene has CDR1 MNHGY and CDR2 SAAAGT. V was clipped by 7 bases and J by 6 bases; unmatched bases: 4. CDR3 protein: CASNRDRGREQYF. CDR3 bases: TGTGCCAGCAACCGGGACAGGGGGCGCGAGCAGTACTTC.

This clone is large (0.1 to 1%) within its sample. V usage is TRBV6-8 and J usage is TRBJ2-1; 12 nucleotides agree with TRBD2. This CDR3 is built from 16 residues. The junction had 8 bases not matched to a gene; V was cut back by 4 bases and J by 7 bases. Germline CDR1 MNHGY, CDR2 SAAAGT. CDR3 in DNA: TGTGCCAGCAGTTCCCAGACTAGCGGGAGCCTTAATGAGCAGTTCTTC. Residues: CASSSQTSGSLNEQFF.

This clone was observed a handful of times. V is TRBV28 and J is TRBJ1-5; 7 bases are a match to TRBD1. The V segment lost 6 bases and the J segment 2 bases; nucleotides outside the gene matches: 7. The germline gives CDR1 MDHEN, CDR2 SYDVKM. CDR3 size: 15 residues. The CDR3, as DNA: TGTGCCAGCAGAACGGACAGGCTGGGCAATCAGCCCCAGCATTTT. This sequence encodes CASRTDRLGNQPQHF.

The chain joins TRBV29-1 to TRBJ2-1; 9 bases agree with TRBD2. Germline values: CDR1 SQVTM, CDR2 ANQGSEA. This CDR3 contains 14 residues. CDR3 residues: CRDAGGRPYNEQFF. The CDR3 DNA is TGCAGAGATGCGGGAGGGCGCCCCTACAATGAGCAGTTCTTC.

J is TRBJ1-2 and V is TRBV5-1; tentatively, D is TRBD1 (5 bases). Trimming left V 0 bases short and J 7 bases short, with 13 bases between. CDR1 is SGHRS, CDR2 YFSETQ, per germline. The CDR3 loop spans 14 amino acids. The CDR3 spells CASSLAPGTSGYTF. CDR3 DNA: TGCGCCAGCAGCTTGGCCCCAGGGACGAGTGGCTACACCTTC.

The chain uses TRBV6-8 and TRBJ1-4; TRBD1 is a possible D gene (6 bases). This CDR3 region has 15 residues. CDR1 and CDR2 (germline): MNHGY, SAAAGT. Trimming took 0 bases from V and 8 from J, leaving 13 bases between them. CDR3 DNA: TGTGCCAGCAGTTACTCGGGCAGGGGTGAAGAAAAACTGTTTTTT. This codes for CASSYSGRGEEKLFF.

Ten or more counts support this clone. This sequence joins TRBV11-3 and TRBJ2-3; 11 bases agree with TRBD1. V lost 3 bases to trimming and J lost 0 bases; unmatched junction nucleotides: 2. This CDR3 region has 16 residues. CDR1 SGHNT and CDR2 YENEEA come from the germline V gene. The CDR3 sequence: CASSLDRGLSTDTQYF. DNA of the CDR3: TGTGCCAGCAGCTTGGACAGGGGGCTCAGCACAGATACGCAGTATTTT.